Reported below is one T cell receptor (beta chain). Its antigen is unidentified. This sample was included in a study of T cell responses to AZD1222 COVID-19 vaccine. V lost 6 bases and J lost 11; bases outside the gene matches: 10. Germline loops: CDR1 MDHEN, CDR2 SYDVKM. CDR3 length: 14 residues. The assay was immunoSEQ multiplex PCR, and TCRdb's table has in-frame clones only and misses some. The sample has approximately 200,000 clones, around 93% seen once. Overall study results and limits: Females outnumbered males among donors, who were mostly white British; clonal diversity was possibly underestimated.

This sequence was found in an adult in good health. Specimen: peripheral blood, collected on day 0 of AZD1222 vaccination. The genes are TRBV28 and TRBJ2-7; 13 bases are shared with TRBD2. The CDR3 loop is CASRPGLAGILEYF. The CDR3 DNA is TGTGCCAGCAGGCCGGGACTAGCGGGGATATTGGAGTACTTC.